This T cell receptor (beta chain) was sequenced in a study of T cell repertoires in cytomegalovirus infection. This clonotype has just a few counts. The antigen is not known. TCRdb redid the calling of the reads with MiXCR, one entry per CDR3 protein. The data hold 550,000 to 850,000 distinct CDR3 sequences, with 33% observed a single time. The clonotype originates from a human donor in good health (CMV status not recorded). Some clones in this sample may be carry-over from other donors' samples. The source was cultured PBMCs, collected from culture after CMV antigen stimulation.

The CDR3 is CASRQGGSTDTQYF. The CDR3 bases are TGTGCCAGCCGCCAGGGTGGGAGCACAGATACGCAGTATTTT. The V gene is TRBV7-2, the J gene TRBJ2-3; TRBD1 might be the D (5 bases). Germline CDR1 and CDR2: SGHTA and FQGNSA. Trimming shortened V by 8 bases and J by 0 bases, and 12 bases separated the two germline ends. The CDR3 totals 14 residues.